The 22 T cell receptor beta chains listed next were all sequenced from one sample in a study of blood T cell repertoires in COVID-19. Sequenced by immunoSEQ multiplex PCR; TCRdb stores in-frame clones only, minus some. In the table there are 250,000 to 300,000 clones, 75% to 90% of which are singletons. The sample was peripheral blood. These receptors all come from a man in his forties or fifties with acute or convalescent COVID-19.

The chain has TRBV5-4 and TRBJ2-5, with a tentative D call TRBD1 (6 bases). The V end was cut by 3 bases, the J end by 2 bases, with 11 bases between. Per germline, CDR1 SGHNT and CDR2 YYREEE (reference sequence). The CDR3 is 14 residues long. This chain's CDR3 is CASSSGQGQETQYF. The CDR3 DNA sequence: TGTGCCAGCAGCTCTGGGCAGGGGCAAGAGACCCAGTACTTC.

The chain links TRBV6-5 to TRBJ2-7, with 7 nucleotides matching TRBD1. V shed 6 bases, J shed 2 bases, and the junction held 4 bases outside the gene matches. CDR1 and CDR2 from the germline V gene are MNHEY and SVGAGI. The CDR3 consists of 13 residues. DNA for the CDR3: TGTGCCAGCAGGCCGACAGGGACCTACGAGCAGTACTTC. Its translation: CASRPTGTYEQYF.

This clone showed up just once. This sequence joins TRBV18 and TRBJ1-1; the D gene is possibly TRBD1 (5 bases). Germline V gives CDR1 KGHSH, CDR2 LQKENI. The CDR3 has 14 amino acids. V was clipped by 3 bases and J by 5 bases, with 13 bases between them. CDR3 loop: CASSPLSGGTEAFF. CDR3 bases: TGTGCCAGCTCACCCTTGTCGGGGGGGACTGAAGCTTTCTTT. The full variable domain, with the rest looked up from reference TRBV18 and TRBJ1-1, is NAGVMQNPRHLVRRRGQEARLRCSPMKGHSHVYWYRQLPEEGLKFMVYLQKENIIDESGMPKERFSAEFPKEGPSILRIQQVVRGDSAAYFCASSPLSGGTEAFFGQGTRLTVV.

The rearrangement joins TRBV30 to TRBJ1-2; unclear D gene. Germline V CDR1 and CDR2: GTSNPN, SVGIG (reference sequence). The CDR3 is made up of 11 amino acids. Trimming removed 3 bases from V and 2 bases from J, with 4 bases in between. CDR3: CAWRANYGYTF. CDR3 DNA sequence: TGTGCCTGGAGAGCAAACTATGGCTACACCTTC. Drawing the rest from reference TRBV30 and TRBJ1-2, the complete variable domain is SQTIHQWPATLVQPVGSPLSLECTVEGTSNPNLYWYRQAAGRGLQLLFYSVGIGQISSEVPQNLSASRPQDRQFILSSKKLLLSDSGFYLCAWRANYGYTFGSGTRLTVV.

V gene TRBV10-1 combines with J gene TRBJ2-3; a weak D match, TRBD1 (6 bases). Between the trimmed V and J ends, which lost 3 bases and 2 bases, there was a span of 12 bases. CDR1 is WNHNN, CDR2 SYGVQD, per germline (reference sequence). This CDR3 comprises 15 residues. The CDR3 DNA is TGCGCCAGCAGTGATGCAGGGGCGTTCACAGATACGCAGTATTTT. Encoded protein: CASSDAGAFTDTQYF.

This chain connects TRBV2 to TRBJ2-2; TRBD1 is a possible D gene (5 bases). Germline V gives CDR1 SNHLY, CDR2 FYNNEI. The CDR3 is 16 amino acids. The V end was cut by 3 bases, the J end by 5 bases, with 16 bases between. The CDR3 DNA reads TGTGCCAGCAGTGATACCAGGGTATCAAGGACCGGGGAGCTGTTTTTT. Amino acids: CASSDTRVSRTGELFF.

V usage is TRBV9 and J usage is TRBJ1-5, with D tentatively TRBD1 (6 bases). This CDR3 region has 16 residues. Germline values: CDR1 SGDLS, CDR2 YYNGEE. Trimming pared 0 bases from V and 11 bases from J, leaving 21 bases between. CDR3 protein: CASSVGVRTAPEAQHF. The CDR3 nucleotides read TGTGCCAGCAGCGTAGGGGTCCGGACAGCGCCTGAAGCCCAGCATTTT.

Points on this clone: Other DNA sequences in this sample translate to the same CDR3. The chain is built from TRBV12-3 or TRBV12-4 and TRBJ2-2; D is uncertain. The V and J ends lost 1 base and 4 bases respectively, with 4 bases between them. The CDR3 is 13 residues long. The CDR3 sequence: CASSLVVTGELFF. DNA of the CDR3: TGTGCCAGCAGTTTAGTAGTCACCGGGGAGCTGTTTTTT.

The J gene is TRBJ1-1, the V gene TRBV5-1; TRBD1 matches at 11 bases. The CDR3 has 17 amino acids. Germline assignment: CDR1 SGHRS and CDR2 YFSETQ. Losses at the gene ends were 0 bases for V and 2 bases for J; bases not matched to a gene: 6. The CDR3: CASSLVRTGGRNTEAFF. CDR3 DNA sequence: TGCGCCAGCAGCTTGGTGAGGACAGGGGGCAGAAACACTGAAGCTTTCTTT.

This chain links TRBV4-1 with TRBJ1-2; D gene ambiguous. V was clipped by 0 bases and J by 3 bases, with 5 bases between them. There are 13 residues in the CDR3. Per the germline V gene, CDR1 is MGHRA and CDR2 is YSYEKL. CDR3: CASSQDQDYGYTF. The CDR3 DNA is TGCGCCAGCAGCCAAGACCAGGACTATGGCTACACCTTC.

The rearrangement links TRBV28 to TRBJ2-1; 9 bases agree with TRBD1. This CDR3 has 18 residues. Germline V CDR1 and CDR2: MDHEN, SYDVKM. The CDR3 DNA reads as TGTGCTGGGGGAACAGGGGGCGATCCTCGGAGCTCCTACAATGAGCAGTTCTTC. Its protein product is CAGGTGGDPRSSYNEQFF.

This chain connects TRBV5-6 to TRBJ2-2; maybe TRBD1 (5 bases). CDR3 size: 14 residues. Germline CDR1 and CDR2: SGHDT and YYEEEE. V lost 5 bases, J lost 6 bases, and 14 bases lay in between. This chain's CDR3 is CASSFMPGSGELFF. CDR3 nucleotides: TGTGCCAGCAGTTTCATGCCAGGGTCCGGGGAGCTGTTTTTT. Complete variable domain (other parts from reference TRBV5-6 and TRBJ2-2): DAGVTQSPTHLIKTRGQQVTLRCSPKSGHDTVSWYQQALGQGPQFIFQYYEEEERQRGNFPDRFSGHQFPNYSSELNVNALLLGDSALYLCASSFMPGSGELFFGEGSRLTVL.

The genes are TRBV27 and TRBJ1-4; tentative D call: TRBD1 (5 bases). Per germline, CDR1 MNHEY and CDR2 SMNVEV (reference sequence). This CDR3 region has 17 residues. Trimming cost V 7 bases and J 6 bases, with 24 bases left between them. The CDR3 loop reads CASKFRARRTRDEKLFF. In nucleotides, the CDR3 is TGTGCCAGCAAGTTTAGGGCGCGGCGGACAAGAGATGAAAAACTGTTTTTT.

This clone was found a few times. The gene calls are TRBV18 and TRBJ1-5; 7 bases map to TRBD1. CDR3 size: 14 residues. The germline gives CDR1 KGHSH, CDR2 LQKENI. The ends lost 6 bases at V and 2 bases at J; junction bases unmatched: 4. CDR3 region: CASSSDRGNQPQHF. CDR3 DNA sequence: TGTGCCAGCTCGTCCGACAGGGGCAATCAGCCCCAGCATTTT.

The chain uses TRBV27 and TRBJ1-6, with D perhaps TRBD1 (6 bases). Germline V lookup: CDR1 MNHEY, CDR2 SMNVEV (reference sequence). V was clipped by 6 bases and J by 5 bases, with 14 bases between them. This CDR3 has 15 residues. The CDR3 DNA sequence: TGTGCCAGCAGCTCATACGGGACACATAATTCACCCCTCCACTTT. Translating gives CASSSYGTHNSPLHF.

The rearrangement links TRBV12-3 or TRBV12-4 to TRBJ2-3; TRBD2 might be the D (5 bases). The ends were cut back, 3 bases at V and 10 bases at J, with 11 bases in the middle. There are 12 residues in the CDR3. For the CDR3, the DNA is TGTGCCAGCAGTTTTTACGAGGGTCCGCAGTATTTT. Residues: CASSFYEGPQYF.

The chain employs TRBV19 and TRBJ2-7, with D possibly being TRBD1 (6 bases). This CDR3 has 15 residues. Per germline, CDR1 LNHDA and CDR2 SQIVND (reference sequence). Trimming removed 3 bases at V and 2 bases at J, with 14 bases between. The DNA for the CDR3 is TGTGCCAGTAGTATTACATTGGCAGGGGCCTACGAGCAGTACTTC. Translation gives CASSITLAGAYEQYF.

The chain has TRBV3-1 (or the pseudogene TRBV3-2) and TRBJ1-4; 9 bases align to TRBD1. The CDR3 contains 19 residues. Trimming took 1 base from V and 5 from J; bases not matched to a gene: 14. Germline CDR1 is LGHDT and CDR2 is YNNKEL (reference sequence). CDR3 DNA sequence: TGTGCCAGCAGCCAAGGGGACAGGGAAAGATCCCTCCCGAATGAAAAACTGTTTTTT. It codes for CASSQGDRERSLPNEKLFF.

The chain uses TRBV19 and TRBJ1-2; D call uncertain. CDR3 size: 13 residues. V lost 0 bases and J lost 3, with 5 bases in between. CDR1 and CDR2 (germline): LNHDA, SQIVND (reference sequence). CDR3 sequence: CASSIDSYYGYTF. DNA for the CDR3: TGTGCCAGTAGTATAGACTCCTACTATGGCTACACCTTC. The full variable domain, rest sourced from reference TRBV19 and TRBJ1-2, is DGGITQSPKYLFRKEGQNVTLSCEQNLNHDAMYWYRQDPGQGLRLIYYSQIVNDFQKGDIAEGYSVSREKKESFPLTVTSAQKNPTAFYLCASSIDSYYGYTFGSGTRLTVV.

The gene calls are TRBV9 and TRBJ2-3; 9 nucleotides line up with TRBD2. The CDR3 has 14 residues. J was trimmed by 7 bases and V by 0 bases; bases with no gene match: 3. Germline V gene lookup returns CDR1 SGDLS and CDR2 YYNGEE. CDR3 region: CASSVGGGANTQYF. The DNA of the CDR3 is TGTGCCAGCAGCGTAGGCGGGGGGGCGAATACGCAGTATTTT.

The chain uses TRBV2 and TRBJ2-3; possibly TRBD1 for D (6 bases). V lost 2 bases to trimming and J lost 6 bases, with 18 bases between them. Looked up from germline, CDR1 is SNHLY and CDR2 is FYNNEI. The CDR3 length is 16 residues. The CDR3 bases are TGTGCCAGCAGTGAACTAGGGGGACGGTCAGCTGATACGCAGTATTTT. Its protein is CASSELGGRSADTQYF.

The chain uses TRBV6-5 and TRBJ1-3, with 8 nucleotides matching TRBD1. This CDR3 comprises 14 residues. The junction had 6 bases not matched to a gene; V was cut back by 7 bases and J by 4 bases. Germline CDR1 reads MNHEY; CDR2 reads SVGAGI. The CDR3: CASISGGSGNTIYF. As DNA, the CDR3 is TGTGCCAGCATCTCAGGGGGCTCAGGAAACACCATATATTTT.